These 17 T cell receptor beta chains came from one sample sequenced in a study of blood T cells in healthy people across ages. Using a J-beta primer mix together with a sample-barcoded 5' primer, a second PCR was run for about 7 to 12 cycles. TCRdb re-analysed the 5' RACE reads in MiXCR, keeping a single row per CDR3 protein. Counted here are hundreds of thousands of distinct CDR3 sequences, around 20% occurring once; the ten biggest clones make up approximately 3.7%. Sequenced input: blood. All receptors come from a man aged 65 to 85 in good health.

V and J are TRBV5-1 and TRBJ1-2, with D perhaps TRBD1 (6 bases). The V end was cut by 0 bases, the J end by 5 bases, with 14 bases between. Per germline, CDR1 SGHRS and CDR2 YFSETQ. The CDR3 sequence is 15 residues long. CDR3 sequence reads: CASSLETNRVYGYTF. CDR3 coding DNA: TGCGCCAGCAGCTTGGAAACAAACAGGGTGTATGGCTACACCTTC.

This clonotype occurred many times. The chain has TRBV29-1 and TRBJ1-4; D is undetermined. The V and J ends lost 0 bases and 14 bases respectively, with 13 bases between them. CDR3 size: 12 residues. Germline CDR1 and CDR2: SQVTM and ANQGSEA. The CDR3 sequence: CSVEEVGFGLFF. CDR3 nucleotides: TGCAGCGTTGAAGAAGTGGGCTTCGGGCTGTTTTTT.

The V call is TRBV27, the J call TRBJ2-7; no reliable D call. V dropped 3 bases and J dropped 4 bases, with 13 bases sitting between them. The CDR3 runs to 14 residues. From germline, CDR1 is MNHEY and CDR2 SMNVEV (reference sequence). The CDR3 spells CASSLSSDLYEQYF. DNA for the CDR3: TGTGCCAGCAGTTTGAGTTCAGACCTTTACGAGCAGTACTTC.

This clonotype occurred a few times. DNA for the CDR3: TGTGCCAGCAGCGAAACTAGCGGTACCGGGGAGCTGTTTTTT. It is translated as CASSETSGTGELFF. The rearrangement links TRBV12-3 or TRBV12-4 to TRBJ2-2; the match to TRBD2 covers 8 bases. V lost 6 bases to trimming and J lost 5 bases; unmatched junction nucleotides: 5. The CDR3 runs 14 residues.

This clonotype was detected only a few times. This chain joins TRBV29-1 and TRBJ2-3; TRBD1 aligns across 7 bases. The germline V gene has CDR1 SQVTM and CDR2 ANQGSEA. V shed 4 bases, J shed 0 bases, and the junction held 4 bases outside the gene matches. This CDR3 comprises 14 residues. This chain's CDR3 is CSVVGDSSTDTQYF. CDR3 DNA sequence: TGCAGCGTTGTAGGGGACAGTAGCACAGATACGCAGTATTTT.

A few counts support this clonotype. The chain has TRBV5-5 and TRBJ1-5, with D unclear. The CDR3 has 15 residues. V lost 0 bases, J lost 0 bases, and 7 bases lay in between. The V gene's germline CDR1 is SGHKS and CDR2 YYEKEE (reference sequence). The CDR3 reads CASSLEGHSNQPQHF. The CDR3 DNA follows: TGTGCCAGCAGCTTGGAAGGCCATAGCAATCAGCCCCAGCATTTT.

This clonotype was seen repeatedly, ten times or more. The genes are TRBV5-1 and TRBJ2-1, with 9 bases fitting TRBD2. The junction had 6 bases not matched to a gene; V was cut back by 1 base and J by 1 base. Germline loops: CDR1 SGHRS, CDR2 YFSETQ. The CDR3 extends over 17 amino acids. The CDR3 nucleotides read TGCGCCAGCAGCTTGCTAATAGCGGGAGAGTCCTACAATGAGCAGTTCTTC. This translates into CASSLLIAGESYNEQFF.

This clonotype was counted between two and nine times. The chain joins TRBV5-6 to TRBJ2-4; possible D gene TRBD2, 6 bases. The CDR3 has 11 amino acids. Germline CDR1 and CDR2: SGHDT and YYEEEE. Trimming stripped 4 bases from V and 14 bases from J, with 13 bases between. CDR3 protein: CASSVRGVKYF. CDR3 DNA sequence: TGTGCCAGCAGCGTGCGGGGAGTGAAGTACTTC.

This clonotype was counted only a few times. This chain uses TRBV7-2 with TRBJ1-4, with D possibly matching TRBD1 (6 bases). The germline V gene encodes CDR1 SGHTA and CDR2 FQGNSA. Trimming stripped 5 bases from V and 7 bases from J, with 17 bases between. The CDR3 loop spans 15 amino acids. The CDR3 DNA sequence: TGTGCCAGCAGCAAATCCGGGACACGTGGTGAAAAACTGTTTTTT. Protein product: CASSKSGTRGEKLFF.

The rearrangement joins TRBV20-1 to TRBJ2-3; TRBD1 aligns across 7 bases. V gave up 3 bases and J gave up 1 base; unmatched junction bases: 10. Looked up from germline, CDR1 is DFQATT and CDR2 is SNEGSKA (reference sequence). This CDR3 is 16 amino acids long. CDR3 DNA: TGCAGTGCTAGTGAGGAAGGACAGGTGGGCACAGATACGCAGTATTTT. Its translation is CSASEEGQVGTDTQYF.

This clonotype was observed a few times. V and J are TRBV29-1 and TRBJ2-3; 11 nucleotides line up with TRBD2. J gave up 1 base and V 6 bases, and 6 bases lay outside the gene matches. The CDR3 is made up of 15 amino acids. The germline V gene encodes CDR1 SQVTM and CDR2 ANQGSEA. In DNA, the CDR3 is TGCAGCGTAGTTAGCGGGAGGGGCCGCACAGATACGCAGTATTTT. Encoded protein: CSVVSGRGRTDTQYF.

In its sample, this clonotype was seen a few times. This chain joins TRBV15 and TRBJ2-3; D perhaps matches TRBD2 (6 bases). The V gene's germline CDR1 is LNHNV and CDR2 YYDKDF (reference sequence). This CDR3 is built from 16 residues. Trimming pared 3 bases from V and 6 bases from J, leaving 19 bases between. The CDR3, as DNA: TGTGCCACCAGCAGGACTACTAGCCCCGAGGGGGATACGCAGTATTTT. Encoded protein: CATSRTTSPEGDTQYF.

In its sample, this clonotype was seen a few times. One end of the junction fails to match germline, which may point to a read error. V and J are TRBV7-7 and TRBJ2-5, with D maybe TRBD2 (6 bases). Germline V gene lookup returns CDR1 SSHAT and CDR2 FNYEAQ (reference sequence). This CDR3 comprises 14 residues. The CDR3 protein is CASSLARRGETQYF. CDR3 nucleotides: TGTGCTAGCAGCTTAGCGAGGAGGGGCGAGACCCAGTACTTC.

The gene calls are TRBV14 and TRBJ1-3, with D unresolved. Germline CDR1 reads SGHDN; CDR2 reads FVKESK. This CDR3 spans 14 amino acids. Trimming pared 1 base from V and 4 bases from J, leaving 8 bases between. CDR3 DNA: TGTGCCAGCAGCCAAGTCACACACGGAAACACCATATATTTT. Translated, it gives CASSQVTHGNTIYF.

This chain joins TRBV6-2 or TRBV6-3 and TRBJ2-7; D is ambiguous. Germline lookup yields CDR1 MNHEY and CDR2 SVGEGT. This CDR3 has 14 residues. V was pared by 6 bases and J by 2 bases, with 14 bases between. The CDR3 DNA follows: TGTGCCAGCAGGATCGGTACATTCCCCTACGAGCAGTACTTC. Amino acid sequence: CASRIGTFPYEQYF.

This clonotype was counted a few times. The chain has TRBV28 and TRBJ2-3; 7 bases fit TRBD1. Trimming removed 4 bases from V and 2 bases from J; junction bases left unmatched: 15. CDR1 is MDHEN, CDR2 SYDVKM, per germline. The CDR3 has 18 residues. The CDR3, as DNA: TGTGCCAGCAGTTCGGTGGACAGGACCAGATCCTCCACAGATACGCAGTATTTT. Translated, it gives CASSSVDRTRSSTDTQYF.

This clonotype was detected ten times or more. The chain combines TRBV12-5 with TRBJ2-7; D remains ambiguous. Trimming took off 3 bases at V and 5 bases at J, with 2 bases between the two ends. The CDR3 sequence is 10 residues long. The germline gives CDR1 LGHNT, CDR2 FRNRAP. CDR3 DNA: TGTGCTAGTGGTTTAAACGAGCAGTACTTC. This gives the protein CASGLNEQYF.